Listed below are T cell receptor beta chains from one sample, sequenced in a study of beta chain features in type 1 diabetes. Generated by immunoSEQ multiplex PCR, the TCRdb table keeps only in-frame clones and is missing some. The sample holds 150,000 to 200,000 clones, 7.8% seen once. Input material: central memory CD4+ T cells from blood. The source of these receptors is a woman between 40 and 50 years old with type 1 diabetes. The CDR3 runs from the conserved cysteine through the conserved F or W. Fields, in order: D gene, J gene, V gene, clone size, CDR3 protein, CDR3 DNA. D genes are given only for firm matches. Clone size is shown for a subset of rows, as once, few, many or a class of expanded clone.

>TRBD2|TRBJ2-4|TRBV4-3|few
CASSQDPPGGGENIQYF
TGCGCCAGCAGCCAAGATCCCCCCGGGGGGGGAGAAAACATTCAGTACTTC
>NA|TRBJ1-2|TRBV7-2|NA
CASSADRGGYTF
TGTGCCAGCAGCGCCGACCGGGGTGGCTACACCTTC
>NA|TRBJ1-2|TRBV7-2|few
CASSLRRDYGYTF
TGTGCCAGCAGCCTCCGGCGGGACTATGGCTACACCTTC
>TRBD1|TRBJ1-2|TRBV18|NA
CASSGQGNNYGYTF
TGTGCCAGCTCCGGACAGGGAAACAACTATGGCTACACCTTC
>TRBD1|TRBJ1-5|TRBV2|NA
CASGFGQGGQPQHF
TGTGCCAGCGGATTCGGACAGGGAGGCCAGCCCCAGCATTTT
>TRBD1|TRBJ2-3|TRBV4-2|few
CASSRGQGAADTQYF
TGTGCCAGCAGCCGAGGACAGGGGGCGGCAGATACGCAGTATTTT
>TRBD1|TRBJ2-5|TRBV18|NA
CASSPGQGIETQYF
TGTGCCAGCTCACCGGGACAGGGGATAGAGACCCAGTACTTC
>NA|TRBJ1-5|TRBV11-1|NA
CASSRQENQPQHF
TGTGCCAGCAGCCGACAGGAGAATCAGCCCCAGCATTTT
>NA|TRBJ2-2|TRBV5-1|few
CASSLGLPNTGELFF
TGCGCCAGCAGCTTGGGACTTCCGAACACCGGGGAGCTGTTTTTT
>NA|TRBJ1-4|TRBV30|NA
CAWSWGAGTNEKLFF
TGTGCCTGGAGTTGGGGAGCGGGAACTAATGAAAAACTGTTTTTT
>TRBD2|TRBJ2-7|TRBV7-9|NA
CASSFRLAGFPYEQYF
TGTGCCAGCAGCTTTCGATTAGCGGGATTCCCCTACGAGCAGTACTTC
>NA|TRBJ2-3|TRBV7-9|NA
CASSPRDTQYF
TGTGCCAGCAGCCCGCGAGATACGCAGTATTTT
>NA|TRBJ1-5|TRBV28|NA
CAGTKSNQPQHF
TGTGCCGGGACAAAAAGCAATCAGCCCCAGCATTTT
>TRBD1|TRBJ2-5|TRBV29-1|NA
CSVDDRVETQYF
TGCAGCGTGGATGACAGGGTTGAGACCCAGTACTTC
>NA|TRBJ1-4|TRBV4-1|NA
CASSQGRPGGSEKLFF
TGCGCCAGCAGCCAAGGGAGGCCCGGAGGGTCTGAAAAACTGTTTTTT
>TRBD1|TRBJ2-3|TRBV18|few
CASSPPGQGAPDTQYF
TGTGCCAGCTCACCACCGGGACAGGGAGCTCCAGATACGCAGTATTTT
>NA|TRBJ1-2|TRBV28|many
CASSPLYYGYTF
TGTGCCAGCAGTCCATTGTACTATGGCTACACCTTC
>NA|TRBJ2-5|TRBV7-7|few
CASSLAGGLRETQYF
TGTGCTAGCAGCTTAGCTGGAGGGCTTCGAGAGACCCAGTACTTC
>NA|TRBJ2-7|TRBV29-1|many
CSVVAGNFYEQYF
TGCAGCGTTGTCGCAGGGAATTTCTACGAGCAGTACTTC
>NA|TRBJ1-2|TRBV19|many
CASSIQANGYGYTF
TGTGCCAGTAGTATCCAGGCTAACGGCTATGGCTACACCTTC
>NA|TRBJ2-5|TRBV7-7|NA
CASSLNFQETQYF
TGTGCTAGCAGCTTAAACTTCCAAGAGACCCAGTACTTC
>NA|TRBJ1-5|TRBV11-2|NA
CASSYSSNQPQHF
TGTGCCAGCAGCTACAGCTCCAATCAGCCCCAGCATTTT
>NA|TRBJ2-7|TRBV20-1|many
CSARSDSEQYF
TGCAGTGCTAGATCAGACTCCGAGCAGTACTTC
>NA|TRBJ1-5|TRBV27|NA
CASSPYIGGEPQHF
TGTGCCAGCAGTCCTTATATCGGGGGAGAGCCCCAGCATTTT
>NA|TRBJ1-5|TRBV4-2|NA
CASSQDTGPGGNQPQHF
TGTGCCAGCAGCCAAGATACAGGTCCGGGTGGCAATCAGCCCCAGCATTTT
>NA|TRBJ2-3|TRBV5-4|NA
CASSFGGTSTDTQYF
TGTGCCAGCAGCTTTGGCGGGACTAGCACAGATACGCAGTATTTT
>TRBD2|TRBJ2-1|TRBV6-6|NA
CASTMGLAGLWEQFF
TGTGCCAGCACCATGGGACTAGCGGGATTGTGGGAGCAGTTCTTC
>NA|TRBJ1-1|TRBV7-3|NA
CASSLGGYFMNTEAFF
TGTGCCAGCAGCTTAGGTGGTTACTTCATGAACACTGAAGCTTTCTTT
>NA|TRBJ2-1|TRBV5-1|NA
CASSPDGSWGHEQFF
TGCGCCAGCAGCCCGGATGGGTCGTGGGGCCATGAGCAGTTCTTC
>NA|TRBJ1-5|TRBV5-1|NA
CASSPTGMSPNQPQHF
TGCGCCAGCAGCCCTACGGGGATGTCCCCCAATCAGCCCCAGCATTTT
>TRBD1|TRBJ1-5|TRBV29-1|NA
CSVATGNPMSPQHF
TGCAGCGTTGCGACAGGGAACCCGATGAGCCCCCAGCATTTT
>NA|TRBJ1-2|TRBV5-1|NA
CASRPAGLNDYGYTF
TGCGCCAGCCGCCCCGCGGGCCTGAATGACTATGGCTACACCTTC
>TRBD1|TRBJ1-4|TRBV5-4|few
CASSSRTGMREKLFF
TGTGCCAGCAGCTCGAGGACAGGCATGAGAGAAAAACTGTTTTTT
>NA|TRBJ1-4|TRBV5-6|NA
CASSRRWQGNEKLFF
TGTGCCAGCAGCCGGCGGTGGCAGGGAAATGAAAAACTGTTTTTT
>NA|TRBJ2-5|TRBV14|NA
CASSQPGSETQYF
TGTGCCAGCAGCCAACCAGGGTCGGAGACCCAGTACTTC
>NA|TRBJ2-1|TRBV7-9|NA
CASSLIPGQGNEQFF
TGTGCCAGCAGTTTAATTCCGGGACAAGGAAATGAGCAGTTCTTC
>NA|TRBJ1-2|TRBV4-1|many
CASSLREGAGGYGYTF
TGCGCCAGCAGTCTTCGCGAGGGAGCCGGGGGATATGGCTACACCTTC
>TRBD2|TRBJ2-5|TRBV29-1|many
CSVSPGTPGGETQYF
TGCAGCGTCTCCCCCGGGACACCGGGAGGGGAGACCCAGTACTTC
>NA|TRBJ1-2|TRBV29-1|few
CSVVDLSSNYGYTF
TGCAGCGTCGTTGACCTTAGCTCTAACTATGGCTACACCTTC
>NA|TRBJ1-4|TRBV7-2|NA
CASTEGTNEKLFF
TGTGCCAGCACAGAGGGAACTAATGAAAAACTGTTTTTT
>NA|TRBJ1-1|TRBV6-6|NA
CASRGRDSNTEAFF
TGTGCCAGCCGCGGGAGGGATTCGAACACTGAAGCTTTCTTT
>NA|TRBJ1-4|TRBV9|many
CASSRGEKLFF
TGTGCCAGCAGCAGGGGTGAAAAACTGTTTTTT
>NA|TRBJ2-3|TRBV6-1|NA
CASSALAYSSTDTQYF
TGTGCCAGCAGTGCCTTAGCGTACTCTAGCACAGATACGCAGTATTTT
>TRBD2|TRBJ2-7|TRBV7-2|few
CASSLPGLGAYEQYF
TGTGCCAGCAGCTTACCGGGACTAGGGGCGTACGAGCAGTACTTC
>TRBD1|TRBJ2-3|TRBV18|few
CASSPETGIDTQYF
TGTGCCAGCTCACCAGAGACAGGGATCGATACGCAGTATTTT
>NA|TRBJ2-3|TRBV7-6|few
CASSLLALGTDTQYF
TGTGCCAGCAGCTTACTAGCGCTGGGGACAGATACGCAGTATTTT
>NA|TRBJ1-4|TRBV5-1|NA
CASSPDSWATNEKLFF
TGCGCCAGCAGCCCGGACAGTTGGGCAACTAATGAAAAACTGTTTTTT
>NA|TRBJ1-2|TRBV25-1|NA
CASSESEGNYGYTF
TGTGCCAGCAGTGAATCGGAGGGGAACTATGGCTACACCTTC
>NA|TRBJ1-1|TRBV6-1|NA
CASSNRRFSNTEAFF
TGTGCCAGCAGTAACAGGCGGTTTTCCAACACTGAAGCTTTCTTT
>NA|TRBJ2-2|TRBV6-5|many
CASTLLLNTGELFF
TGTGCCAGCACACTGCTACTTAACACCGGGGAGCTGTTTTTT
>NA|TRBJ1-5|TRBV28|NA
CASSPPGDGNQPQHF
TGTGCCAGCAGTCCCCCCGGGGATGGCAATCAGCCCCAGCATTTT
>NA|TRBJ2-2|TRBV7-3|NA
CASSQGNTGELFF
TGTGCCAGCAGCCAGGGGAACACCGGGGAGCTGTTTTTT
>TRBD1|TRBJ2-7|TRBV29-1|few
CSVGVTGAVEQYF
TGCAGCGTTGGTGTTACAGGGGCGGTCGAGCAGTACTTC
>TRBD1|TRBJ1-2|TRBV2|NA
CASSDRGRGYTF
TGTGCCAGCAGTGACAGGGGGCGCGGCTACACCTTC
>NA|TRBJ2-5|TRBV5-1|few
CASSALRGQETQYF
TGCGCCAGCAGCGCCCTCAGGGGCCAAGAGACCCAGTACTTC
>NA|TRBJ1-1|TRBV18|NA
CASSPGGRGNTEAFF
TGTGCCAGCTCACCGGGCGGGCGAGGGAACACTGAAGCTTTCTTT
>TRBD1|TRBJ1-4|TRBV7-9|few
CASSVQGGNEKLFF
TGTGCCAGCAGCGTACAGGGGGGAAATGAAAAACTGTTTTTT
>NA|TRBJ1-1|TRBV5-6|few
CASSRNTEAFF
TGTGCCAGCAGCCGTAACACTGAAGCTTTCTTT